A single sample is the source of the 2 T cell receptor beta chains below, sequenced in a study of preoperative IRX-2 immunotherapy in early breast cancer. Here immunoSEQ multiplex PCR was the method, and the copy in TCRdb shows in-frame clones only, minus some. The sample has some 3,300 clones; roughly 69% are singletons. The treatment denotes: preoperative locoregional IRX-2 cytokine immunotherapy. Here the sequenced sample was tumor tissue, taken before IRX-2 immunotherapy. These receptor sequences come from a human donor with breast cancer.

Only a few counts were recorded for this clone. Written as DNA, the CDR3 is TGTGCCAGCAGCTTAGAAATTGAGGATATTCGAAGAGTTAGTACGCAGTATTTT. It translates to CASSLEIEDIRRVSTQYF. The chain uses TRBV11-3 and TRBJ2-3, with unresolved D. V was cut by 0 bases and J by 8 bases, with 24 bases left in between. The length of the CDR3 is 18 residues. Germline V gives CDR1 SGHNT, CDR2 YENEEA.

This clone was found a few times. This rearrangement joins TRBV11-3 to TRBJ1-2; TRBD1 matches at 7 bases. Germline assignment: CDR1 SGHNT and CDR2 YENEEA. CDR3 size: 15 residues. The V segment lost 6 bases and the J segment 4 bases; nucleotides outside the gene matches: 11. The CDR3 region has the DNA TGTGCCAGCAGGAAGGGGGCGGCGGTGGTCTATGGCTACACCTTC. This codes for CASRKGAAVVYGYTF.